The 21 T cell receptor beta chains below all came from one sample that was sequenced in a study of blood T cell repertoires in COVID-19. Data came from immunoSEQ multiplex PCR; TCRdb stores just in-frame clones and leaves some out. The table includes 130,000 to 150,000 clones, roughly 88% detected once. Sequenced sample: peripheral blood. The receptor set was obtained from a man aged 55 to 70 with active or convalescent COVID-19.

The chain recombines TRBV9 with TRBJ2-5; D is perhaps TRBD1 (5 bases). V was clipped by 0 bases and J by 1 base, with 7 bases between them. Germline V CDR1 and CDR2: SGDLS, YYNGEE. The CDR3 is made up of 14 amino acids. CDR3 coding DNA: TGTGCCAGCAGCGTAGCCCAGGGCCAAGAGACCCAGTACTTC. Translated: CASSVAQGQETQYF.

This CDR3 is CASSPRPRVHEQYF. The CDR3 DNA reads as TGTGCCAGCTCACCTCGACCCAGGGTGCACGAGCAGTACTTC. This chain connects TRBV18 to TRBJ2-7, with D possibly TRBD1 on 5 matching bases. V lost 3 bases, J lost 5 bases, and 14 bases lay in between. Looked up from germline, CDR1 is KGHSH and CDR2 is LQKENI. The CDR3 covers 14 residues.

The chain joins TRBV19 to TRBJ2-2; possibly TRBD1 for D (5 bases). The CDR3 is made up of 14 amino acids. Trimming removed 3 bases at V and 7 bases at J, with 12 bases between. Germline V gene sequence: CDR1 LNHDA, CDR2 SQIVND (reference sequence). The CDR3 DNA sequence: TGTGCCAGTAGTATGGACAAGCCTGACGGGGAGCTGTTTTTT. Residues: CASSMDKPDGELFF.

The V gene is TRBV11-3, the J gene TRBJ2-3; 11 positions agree with TRBD2. V lost 6 bases, J lost 0 bases, and 8 bases stayed unmatched. Germline lookup yields CDR1 SGHNT and CDR2 YENEEA. The CDR3 consists of 17 residues. The CDR3 loop reads CASRALAGGPSTDTQYF. The CDR3 DNA sequence: TGTGCCAGCAGAGCTCTAGCGGGGGGCCCTAGCACAGATACGCAGTATTTT.

The V and J genes are TRBV7-6 and TRBJ2-1; the match to TRBD2 covers 7 bases. The germline V gene has CDR1 SGHVS and CDR2 FNYEAQ. The CDR3 runs to 16 residues. The V gene end was trimmed by 1 base and the J gene end by 4 bases; junction bases not matched to a gene: 7. The CDR3 coding sequence is TGTGCCAGCAGCTTAGTCATCGCTAGCGGTTACAATGAGCAGTTCTTC. Translated: CASSLVIASGYNEQFF.

The rearrangement links TRBV6-6 to TRBJ1-5, with TRBD1 matching over 8 bases. There are 13 residues in the CDR3. With 7 bases clipped from V and 7 bases from J, the junction kept 6 bases outside the gene matches. CDR1 MNHNY and CDR2 SVGAGI come from the germline V gene (reference sequence). CDR3 sequence: CASTPGGRQPQHF. In DNA form, the CDR3 reads TGTGCCAGCACCCCAGGGGGCCGGCAGCCCCAGCATTTT.

V is TRBV14 and J is TRBJ2-1; the match to TRBD2 covers 11 bases. This CDR3 has 19 residues. Trimming cost V 0 bases and J 5 bases; bases outside gene matches: 12. Germline V gene lookup returns CDR1 SGHDN and CDR2 FVKESK. CDR3 bases: TGTGCCAGCAGCCAAGATAGTCTCCTAGCGGGAGGTATTGACAATGAGCAGTTCTTC. This encodes CASSQDSLLAGGIDNEQFF.

Turning to this clone: One end of the junction varies from germline; a read error may be responsible. The V gene is TRBV7-2, the J gene TRBJ2-3; 10 nucleotides line up with TRBD2. The CDR3 covers 13 residues. Germline V lookup: CDR1 SGHTA, CDR2 FQGNSA. For the CDR3, the DNA is TGTGCCAGCAGCTTACACTTTTCTAGCGGGAGATCTTTT. It is translated as CASSLHFSSGRSF.

The V and J genes are TRBV5-6 and TRBJ2-2; D is ambiguous. Per germline, CDR1 SGHDT and CDR2 YYEEEE. Trimming left V 4 bases short and J 7 bases short, with 8 bases between. This CDR3 contains 12 residues. The CDR3 sequence is CASSARGGELFF. CDR3 nucleotide sequence: TGTGCCAGCAGCGCCCGAGGCGGGGAGCTGTTTTTT.

The chain has TRBV7-9 and TRBJ1-6; 10 nucleotides match TRBD1. CDR3 length: 14 amino acids. Per germline, CDR1 SEHNR and CDR2 FQNEAQ (reference sequence). With 7 bases clipped from V and 13 bases from J, the junction kept 10 bases outside the gene matches. The CDR3, as DNA: TGTGCCAGCAACGCCGGGACAGGGGAAGGGCCCCTCCACTTT. Amino acid sequence: CASNAGTGEGPLHF.

This sequence joins TRBV9 and TRBJ2-5; D ambiguous. V was shortened by 3 bases and J by 7 bases, with 10 bases between the two germline ends. This CDR3 has 12 amino acids. The V gene's germline CDR1 is SGDLS and CDR2 YYNGEE. This chain's CDR3 is CASSAGFGTQYF. CDR3 nucleotides: TGTGCCAGCAGCGCGGGTTTTGGGACCCAGTACTTC.

This clone appeared a few times. This chain links TRBV19 with TRBJ1-2, with 9 bases lining up with TRBD1. The germline V gene encodes CDR1 LNHDA and CDR2 SQIVND (reference sequence). The V and J ends lost 3 bases and 4 bases, in that order; junction bases with no gene match: 6. The CDR3 sequence is 15 residues long. CDR3 amino acids: CASSITTGGVYGYTF. The CDR3 DNA sequence: TGTGCCAGTAGTATCACTACAGGGGGCGTCTATGGCTACACCTTC. The entire variable domain, with the rest obtained from reference TRBV19 and TRBJ1-2, is as follows: DGGITQSPKYLFRKEGQNVTLSCEQNLNHDAMYWYRQDPGQGLRLIYYSQIVNDFQKGDIAEGYSVSREKKESFPLTVTSAQKNPTAFYLCASSITTGGVYGYTFGSGTRLTVV.

This clone has ten or more counts. This sample includes further DNA sequences coding for the same CDR3. The chain carries TRBV9 and TRBJ1-2; no firm D call. V lost 0 bases, J lost 2 bases, and 8 bases lay in between. Per germline, CDR1 SGDLS and CDR2 YYNGEE. The CDR3 spans 14 residues. CDR3 coding DNA: TGTGCCAGCAGCGTAGGCGGCGAAAACTATGGCTACACCTTC. Protein: CASSVGGENYGYTF.

The rearrangement joins TRBV15 to TRBJ2-1; a weak D match, TRBD2 (5 bases). Germline lookup yields CDR1 LNHNV and CDR2 YYDKDF (reference sequence). CDR3 length: 13 residues. V was cut by 7 bases and J by 7 bases, with 14 bases left in between. The CDR3 protein is CATNNWGANEQFF. DNA for the CDR3: TGTGCCACCAATAATTGGGGAGCGAATGAGCAGTTCTTC.

Here the CDR3 reads CASSIRYSQNSPLHF. The CDR3 DNA sequence: TGTGCCAGTAGTATTCGTTACAGCCAAAATTCACCCCTCCACTTT. This chain joins TRBV19 and TRBJ1-6; D remains unclear. The germline V gene encodes CDR1 LNHDA and CDR2 SQIVND (reference sequence). The CDR3 loop spans 15 amino acids. V was clipped by 3 bases and J by 7 bases, with 13 bases between them.

V and J are TRBV6-2 or TRBV6-3 and TRBJ2-2; 7 bases align to TRBD1. With V trimmed by 4 bases and J by 6 bases, 8 bases remained unmatched. The CDR3 loop spans 15 amino acids. Germline lookup yields CDR1 MNHEY and CDR2 SVGEGT. Written as DNA, the CDR3 is TGTGCCAGCAGTTGGTTAACAGGGGCCGCCGGGGAGCTGTTTTTT. Protein: CASSWLTGAAGELFF.

The chain combines TRBV7-9 with TRBJ2-7; a weak D match, TRBD1 (5 bases). V lost 6 bases to trimming and J lost 5 bases, with 17 bases between them. The CDR3 contains 14 residues. The germline V gene has CDR1 SEHNR and CDR2 FQNEAQ (reference sequence). The CDR3 spells CASSLFQGHDEQYF. The CDR3 region has the DNA TGTGCCAGCAGTCTCTTCCAGGGTCATGACGAGCAGTACTTC.

The rearrangement uses TRBV19 and TRBJ2-7; 7 bases align to TRBD1. J gave up 5 bases and V 10 bases, and 8 bases lay outside the gene matches. Germline V gene sequence: CDR1 LNHDA, CDR2 SQIVND (reference sequence). This CDR3 region has 12 residues. CDR3 residues: CATSGQINEQYF. CDR3 in DNA: TGTGCCACCTCGGGACAGATCAACGAGCAGTACTTC.

This rearrangement joins TRBV3-1 (or the pseudogene TRBV3-2) to TRBJ2-1; 12 bases fit TRBD2. With 3 bases clipped from V and 2 bases from J, the junction kept 2 bases outside the gene matches. The CDR3 loop spans 16 amino acids. Per the germline V gene, CDR1 is LGHDT and CDR2 is YNNKEL (reference sequence). The CDR3 coding sequence is TGTGCCAGCAGCCACCGACTAGCGGGAGCCTACAATGAGCAGTTCTTC. Translated: CASSHRLAGAYNEQFF.

The rearrangement joins TRBV7-9 to TRBJ1-2; weak D call: TRBD1 (6 bases). The CDR3 contains 13 residues. CDR1 is SEHNR and CDR2 is FQNEAQ in the germline V gene (reference sequence). Between the trimmed V and J ends, which lost 2 bases and 7 bases, there was a span of 11 bases. The CDR3: CASSLTGQAGYTF. CDR3 DNA: TGTGCCAGCAGCTTAACGGGACAAGCTGGCTACACCTTC.

The CDR3 DNA reads as TGTGCTAGTGGTTCCGGTAATTCCTTTAATGAAAAACTGTTTTTT. As protein: CASGSGNSFNEKLFF. The chain recombines TRBV12-5 with TRBJ1-4; D is unclear. The length of the CDR3 is 15 residues. CDR1 is LGHNT, CDR2 FRNRAP, per germline. V dropped 4 bases and J dropped 4 bases, with 13 bases sitting between them.